The clone carrying this T cell receptor (beta chain) has just a few counts. This CDR3 region has 13 residues. V lost 7 bases, J lost 4 bases, and 7 bases stayed unmatched. Germline values: CDR1 SGHTS, CDR2 YDEGEE. The sample originates from a study of identical twins. TCRdb reanalysed the 5' RACE reads using MiXCR and keeps one entry per CDR3 protein. The sample has hundreds of thousands of distinct CDR3 sequences, 9% to 15% seen once. This sample was also put to use in a study of yellow fever vaccine responses in identical twins.

The sample comprised PBMCs. This chain uses TRBV5-8 with TRBJ1-2; 7 nucleotides match TRBD1. The clonotype comes from a woman aged 18-29 years in good health. The CDR3 DNA follows: TGTGCCAGCGGTGAGGGGGCTTCCTATGGCTACACCTTC. Amino acid sequence: CASGEGASYGYTF.